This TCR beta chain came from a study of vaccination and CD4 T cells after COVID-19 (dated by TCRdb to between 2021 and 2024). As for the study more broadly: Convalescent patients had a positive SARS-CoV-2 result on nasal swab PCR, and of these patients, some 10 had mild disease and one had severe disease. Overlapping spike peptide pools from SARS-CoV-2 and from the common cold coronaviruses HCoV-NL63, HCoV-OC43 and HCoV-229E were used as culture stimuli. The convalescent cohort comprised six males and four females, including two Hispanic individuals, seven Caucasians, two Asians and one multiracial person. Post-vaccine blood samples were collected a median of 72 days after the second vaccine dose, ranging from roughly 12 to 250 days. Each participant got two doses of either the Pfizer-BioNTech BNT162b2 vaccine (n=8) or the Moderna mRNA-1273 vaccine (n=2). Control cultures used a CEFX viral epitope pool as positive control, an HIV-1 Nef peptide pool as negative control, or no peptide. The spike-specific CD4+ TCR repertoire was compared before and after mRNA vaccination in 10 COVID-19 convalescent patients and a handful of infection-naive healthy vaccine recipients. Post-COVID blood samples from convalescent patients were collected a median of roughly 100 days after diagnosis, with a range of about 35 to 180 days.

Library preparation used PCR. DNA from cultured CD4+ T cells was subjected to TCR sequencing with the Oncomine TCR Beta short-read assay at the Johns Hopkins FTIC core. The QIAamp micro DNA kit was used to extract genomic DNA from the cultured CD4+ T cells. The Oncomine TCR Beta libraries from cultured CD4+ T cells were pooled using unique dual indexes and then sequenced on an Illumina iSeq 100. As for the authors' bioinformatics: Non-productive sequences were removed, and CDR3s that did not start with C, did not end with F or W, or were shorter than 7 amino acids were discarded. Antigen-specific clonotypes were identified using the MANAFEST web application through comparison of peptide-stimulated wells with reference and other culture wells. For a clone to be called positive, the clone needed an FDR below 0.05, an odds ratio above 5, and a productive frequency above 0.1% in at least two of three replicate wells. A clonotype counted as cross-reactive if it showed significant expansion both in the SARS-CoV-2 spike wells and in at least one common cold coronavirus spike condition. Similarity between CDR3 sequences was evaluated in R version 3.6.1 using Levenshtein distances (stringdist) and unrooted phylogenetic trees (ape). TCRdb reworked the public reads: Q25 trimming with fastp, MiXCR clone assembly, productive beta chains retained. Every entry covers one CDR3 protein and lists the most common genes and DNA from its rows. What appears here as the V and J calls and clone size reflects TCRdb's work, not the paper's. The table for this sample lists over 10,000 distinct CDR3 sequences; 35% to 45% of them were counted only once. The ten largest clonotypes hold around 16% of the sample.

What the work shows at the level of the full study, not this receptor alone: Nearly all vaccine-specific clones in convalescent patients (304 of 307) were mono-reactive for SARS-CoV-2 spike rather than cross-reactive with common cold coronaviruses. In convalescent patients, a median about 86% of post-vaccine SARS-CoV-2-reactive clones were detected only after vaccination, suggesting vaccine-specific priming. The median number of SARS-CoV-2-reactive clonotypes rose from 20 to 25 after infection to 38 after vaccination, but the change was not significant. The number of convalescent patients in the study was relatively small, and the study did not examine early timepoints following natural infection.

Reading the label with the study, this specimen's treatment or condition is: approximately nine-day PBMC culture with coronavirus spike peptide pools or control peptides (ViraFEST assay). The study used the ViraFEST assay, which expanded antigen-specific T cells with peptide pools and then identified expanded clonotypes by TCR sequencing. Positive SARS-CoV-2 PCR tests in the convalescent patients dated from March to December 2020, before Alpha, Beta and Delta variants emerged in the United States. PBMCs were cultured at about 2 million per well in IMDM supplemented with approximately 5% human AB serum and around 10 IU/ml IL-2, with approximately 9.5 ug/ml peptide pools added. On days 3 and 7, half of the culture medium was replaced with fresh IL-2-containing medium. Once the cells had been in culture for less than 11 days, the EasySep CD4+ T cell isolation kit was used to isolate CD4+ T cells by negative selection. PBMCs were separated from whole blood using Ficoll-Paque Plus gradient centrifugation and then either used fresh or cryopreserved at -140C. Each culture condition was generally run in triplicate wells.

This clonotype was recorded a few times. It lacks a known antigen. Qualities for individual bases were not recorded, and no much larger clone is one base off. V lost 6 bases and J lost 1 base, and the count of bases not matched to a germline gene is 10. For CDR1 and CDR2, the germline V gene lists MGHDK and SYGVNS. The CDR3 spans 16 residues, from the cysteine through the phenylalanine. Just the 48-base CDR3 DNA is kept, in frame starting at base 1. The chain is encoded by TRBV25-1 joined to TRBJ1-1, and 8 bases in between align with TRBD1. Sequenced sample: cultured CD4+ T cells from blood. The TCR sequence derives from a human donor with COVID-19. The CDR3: CASRLTGAGGNTEAFF. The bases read TGTGCCAGCAGGCTGACAGGGGCAGGTGGGAACACTGAAGCTTTCTTT.